Below are 31 T cell receptor beta chains sequenced from a single sample in a study of response to subunit inactivated influenza vaccine. TCRdb reprocessed the RT-PCR reads via MiXCR and lists one record per CDR3 protein. Of about 500,000 distinct CDR3 sequences in the sample, 10% to 15% were seen once. The source was PBMCs from blood, collected about 6 weeks after vaccination. These TCRs come from a man aged 45-65 years who received an inactivated influenza vaccine.

The chain links TRBV20-1 to TRBJ2-3; D uncertain. The germline V gene has CDR1 DFQATT and CDR2 SNEGSKA (reference sequence). The CDR3 is made up of 14 amino acids. V gave up 1 base and J gave up 1 base, with 9 bases separating them. The CDR3 reads CSARGVSGTDTQYF. For the CDR3, the DNA is TGCAGTGCTAGAGGGGTTAGTGGCACAGATACGCAGTATTTT.

In the case of this clonotype: A much larger clonotype is one base distant, so this may be a read error. V gene TRBV20-1 combines with J gene TRBJ2-1; perhaps TRBD2 as D (5 bases). CDR1 and CDR2 (germline): DFQATT, SNEGSKA (reference sequence). The CDR3 spans 17 residues. Here the CDR3 DNA reads TGCAGTGCTAGAGATATTGGGCGGGTTAGCTCCTACAATGAGCGGTTCTTC. Translation: CSARDIGRVSSYNERFF.

This clonotype was seen repeatedly, ten times or more. The chain is built from TRBV20-1 and TRBJ1-5, with D maybe TRBD1 (5 bases). Germline V gene sequence: CDR1 DFQATT, CDR2 SNEGSKA (reference sequence). The CDR3 extends over 14 amino acids. With 2 bases removed from V and 0 bases from J, the gap between germline ends came to 8 bases. The CDR3 DNA follows: TGCAGTGCTAGACAGGGTCCTAGCAATCAGCCCCAGCATTTT. It is translated as CSARQGPSNQPQHF.

This clonotype was seen more than once but under ten times. The chain couples TRBV6-5 to TRBJ1-1, with D maybe TRBD1 (5 bases). The germline V gene has CDR1 MNHEY and CDR2 SVGAGI. Trimming stripped 7 bases from V and 4 bases from J, with 10 bases between. There are 12 residues in the CDR3. CDR3 nucleotide sequence: TGTGCCAGCAACGGTAGGGGCACTGAAGCTTTCTTT. Translation gives CASNGRGTEAFF.

This clonotype was picked up a small number of times. V and J are TRBV20-1 and TRBJ2-2; D is unclear. The germline V and J ends were trimmed by 7 bases and 7 bases, with 10 bases remaining between them. CDR3 length: 11 residues. The germline CDR1 and CDR2 sequences are DFQATT and SNEGSKA (reference sequence). CDR3 sequence reads: CSGKVGGELFF. DNA of the CDR3: TGCAGTGGAAAGGTTGGCGGGGAGCTGTTTTTT.

The chain is built from TRBV4-1 and TRBJ2-1, with 9 bases aligning to TRBD2. Germline-derived CDR1 and CDR2 are MGHRA and YSYEKL. With 4 bases clipped from V and 0 bases from J, the junction kept 10 bases outside the gene matches. The CDR3 is 18 residues long. In DNA, the CDR3 is TGCGCCAGCAGCCGGATTACGGGACTAGCCCCCTCCTACAATGAGCAGTTCTTC. Translation gives CASSRITGLAPSYNEQFF.

This clonotype was picked up a small number of times. The chain carries TRBV7-3 and TRBJ2-1; D remains ambiguous. The V gene lost 0 bases and the J gene lost 4 bases, with 7 bases spanning the gap. Per the germline V gene, CDR1 is SGHTA and CDR2 is FQGTGA. The CDR3 spans 14 residues. CDR3: CASSLTMGYNEQFF. DNA of the CDR3: TGTGCCAGCAGCTTAACTATGGGGTACAATGAGCAGTTCTTC.

The chain recombines TRBV4-2 with TRBJ2-7; D is undetermined. The CDR3 sequence is 14 residues long. The germline CDR1 and CDR2 sequences are LGHNA and YNFKEQ. V shed 1 base and J shed 6 bases, with 13 bases lying between them. CDR3 sequence: CASSQGKISGEQYF. The CDR3 DNA sequence: TGTGCCAGCAGCCAAGGAAAGATCTCTGGCGAGCAGTACTTC.

This clonotype was counted between two and nine times. The rearrangement joins TRBV4-3 to TRBJ1-1; D possibly corresponds to TRBD1 (6 bases). Germline CDR1 LGHNA, CDR2 YSLEER. Trimming cost V 6 bases and J 0 bases, with 8 bases left between them. The CDR3 spans 13 residues. CDR3 sequence reads: CASRRQVNTEAFF. CDR3 DNA: TGCGCCAGCAGGAGACAGGTGAACACTGAAGCTTTCTTT.

This clonotype was seen a few times. The chain uses TRBV5-6 and TRBJ2-1, with TRBD2 identical over 11 bases. Germline V gene data show CDR1 as SGHDT and CDR2 as YYEEEE. The CDR3 has 15 residues. J gave up 3 bases and V 6 bases, and 5 bases lay outside the gene matches. The CDR3 region has the DNA TGTGCCAGCATGACCGGGACTAGCGGCTACAATGAGCAGTTCTTC. This gives the protein CASMTGTSGYNEQFF.

The chain is built from TRBV6-1 and TRBJ1-6; TRBD1 is a possible D gene (5 bases). CDR1 and CDR2 (germline): MNHNS, SASEGT. This CDR3 spans 14 amino acids. The V end lost 6 bases, the J end lost 11 bases, and 17 bases lay between the germline ends. The CDR3 loop is CASSSYGGATPLHF. The CDR3 DNA reads as TGTGCCAGCAGCAGTTACGGTGGGGCGACACCCCTCCACTTT.

The chain employs TRBV4-2 and TRBJ1-1, with D perhaps TRBD1 (5 bases). V shed 1 base and J shed 0 bases, with 9 bases lying between them. The CDR3 runs 15 residues. Germline-derived CDR1 and CDR2 are LGHNA and YNFKEQ. CDR3 protein: CASSQGGRMNTEAFF. CDR3 coding DNA: TGTGCCAGCAGCCAAGGGGGACGGATGAACACTGAAGCTTTCTTT.

This clonotype was seen ten or more times. The chain recombines TRBV4-1 with TRBJ2-5; D tentatively reads TRBD1 or TRBD2 (5 bases each). The V end lost 1 base, the J end lost 2 bases, and 8 bases lay between the germline ends. This CDR3 is 14 amino acids long. Germline V gene lookup returns CDR1 MGHRA and CDR2 YSYEKL. CDR3: CASSQGDRQETQYF. CDR3 nucleotide sequence: TGCGCCAGCAGCCAAGGGGACCGGCAAGAGACCCAGTACTTC.

This clonotype appeared once. Compared with germline, one end of the junction differs, possibly owing to a read error. The chain recombines TRBV20-1 with TRBJ2-5, with 7 bases matching TRBD1. The germline CDR1 and CDR2 sequences are DFQATT and SNEGSKA (reference sequence). CDR3 length: 12 residues. The CDR3 DNA reads TGCAGTGCTAGTCCAGGGACAGAGACCCGGTACTTC. Translating it yields CSASPGTETRYF.

This clonotype was picked up many times. V gene TRBV15 combines with J gene TRBJ2-7; TRBD2 might be the D (6 bases). V shed 0 bases and J shed 3 bases, with 9 bases lying between them. This CDR3 has 14 residues. Germline values: CDR1 LNHNV, CDR2 YYDKDF (reference sequence). In DNA, the CDR3 is TGTGCCACCAGCAGAGATCTAGCGATCTACGAGCAGTACTTC. Protein sequence: CATSRDLAIYEQYF.

The V gene is TRBV10-3, the J gene TRBJ2-7; D might be TRBD1 (5 bases). The CDR3 length is 11 residues. V was trimmed by 10 bases and J by 2 bases, leaving 9 bases between them. Germline V gene data show CDR1 as ENHRY and CDR2 as SYGVKD. As DNA, the CDR3 is TGTGCCACCCGACAGACCTACGAGCAGTACTTC. Its translation: CATRQTYEQYF.

The chain uses TRBV7-9 and TRBJ2-7, with TRBD2 as a possible D gene (8 bases). Looked up from germline, CDR1 is SEHNR and CDR2 is FQNEAQ (reference sequence). This CDR3 is built from 16 residues. V lost 5 bases to trimming and J lost 3 bases, with 20 bases between them. CDR3 protein: CASSEGGLAGYYEQYF. The CDR3, as DNA: TGTGCCAGCAGCGAAGGGGGCCTAGCGGGCTACTACGAGCAGTACTTC.

The gene calls are TRBV5-1 and TRBJ2-1, with 8 bases fitting TRBD1. V was clipped by 4 bases and J by 3 bases; unmatched bases: 6. Germline V CDR1 and CDR2: SGHRS, YFSETQ. The CDR3 is 15 residues long. The CDR3 DNA sequence: TGCGCCAGCAGCACCACAGGGGGGAACTACAATGAGCAGTTCTTC. It codes for CASSTTGGNYNEQFF. Together with reference TRBV5-1 and TRBJ2-1, the CDR3 gives the full variable domain: KAGVTQTPRYLIKTRGQQVTLSCSPISGHRSVSWYQQTPGQGLQFLFEYFSETQRNKGNFPGRFSGRQFSNSRSEMNVSTLELGDSALYLCASSTTGGNYNEQFFGPGTRLTVL.

This clonotype was detected only a few times. The chain carries TRBV21-1 and TRBJ2-1; the table's D call, TRBD2, was not checked against the DNA. TRBV21-1 has pseudogene status. This CDR3 comprises 19 residues. The CDR3 DNA sequence: TGTGCCAGCAGCAAAACTACCAGGGGGCCACTAGCGGGTCACAATGAGCAGTTCTTC. This encodes CASSKTTRGPLAGHNEQFF.

The rearrangement joins TRBV20-1 to TRBJ1-2; TRBD1 aligns across 7 bases. With 4 bases clipped from V and 1 base from J, the junction kept 6 bases outside the gene matches. Germline-derived CDR1 and CDR2 are DFQATT and SNEGSKA (reference sequence). The CDR3 length is 14 residues. The CDR3 loop is CSANFGQVNYGYTF. CDR3 nucleotide sequence: TGCAGTGCTAACTTTGGACAGGTTAACTATGGCTACACCTTC.

Ten or more counts support this clonotype. The chain has TRBV5-6 and TRBJ2-7; no definite D call. The CDR3 totals 12 residues. Germline lookup yields CDR1 SGHDT and CDR2 YYEEEE. Trimming stripped 2 bases from V and 3 bases from J, with 6 bases between. The chain's CDR3 is CASSFGRYEQYF. CDR3 in DNA: TGTGCCAGCAGCTTCGGACGCTACGAGCAGTACTTC. The full variable domain, completed using reference TRBV5-6 and TRBJ2-7, is DAGVTQSPTHLIKTRGQQVTLRCSPKSGHDTVSWYQQALGQGPQFIFQYYEEEERQRGNFPDRFSGHQFPNYSSELNVNALLLGDSALYLCASSFGRYEQYFGPGTRLTVT.

This chain uses TRBV4-2 with TRBJ1-4, with 8 bases aligning to TRBD1. Trimming cost V 4 bases and J 4 bases; bases outside gene matches: 5. The CDR3 has 15 amino acids. CDR1 and CDR2 (germline): LGHNA, YNFKEQ. This chain's CDR3 is CASSPQGADNEKLFF. CDR3 sequence (DNA): TGTGCCAGCAGCCCCCAGGGGGCGGATAATGAAAAACTGTTTTTT.

This clonotype came up a few times. This chain joins TRBV6-1 and TRBJ2-7, with 8 bases matching TRBD1. J lost 5 bases, V lost 5 bases, and 11 bases had no gene match. Per the germline V gene, CDR1 is MNHNS and CDR2 is SASEGT. This CDR3 comprises 15 residues. This chain's CDR3 is CASSPTRTGRNEQYF. The CDR3 DNA sequence: TGTGCCAGCAGTCCTACACGGACAGGGCGAAACGAGCAGTACTTC.

The chain links TRBV5-1 to TRBJ2-2; D remains unclear. This CDR3 spans 16 amino acids. The germline V gene encodes CDR1 SGHRS and CDR2 YFSETQ. The V end lost 0 bases, the J end lost 3 bases, and 12 bases lay between the germline ends. This CDR3 is CASSLDTAPDTGELFF. In nucleotides, the CDR3 is TGCGCCAGCAGCTTGGATACAGCCCCCGACACCGGGGAGCTGTTTTTT.

The chain uses TRBV12-3 or TRBV12-4 and TRBJ1-1; D gene ambiguous. Trimming left V 6 bases short and J 3 bases short, with 11 bases between. This CDR3 spans 13 amino acids. This chain's CDR3 is CASRASGDTEAFF. CDR3 bases: TGTGCCAGCAGGGCCAGTGGAGACACTGAAGCTTTCTTT.

CDR3 loop: CASSLRPRTSGALTDTQYF. CDR3 sequence (DNA): TGTGCCAGCAGCTTAAGGCCCCGGACTAGCGGGGCCCTGACAGATACGCAGTATTTT. This sequence joins TRBV11-2 and TRBJ2-3, with 12 bases matching TRBD2. In germline, CDR1 is SGHAT, CDR2 FQNNGV. Losses at the gene ends were 2 bases for V and 3 bases for J; bases not matched to a gene: 12. CDR3 length: 19 residues.

This clonotype came up a few times. This sequence joins TRBV15 and TRBJ2-7, with unresolved D. The CDR3 length is 13 residues. Germline CDR1 LNHNV, CDR2 YYDKDF (reference sequence). V was trimmed by 6 bases and J by 2 bases, leaving 11 bases between them. The CDR3 reads CATSTPGTYEQYF. CDR3 DNA: TGTGCCACCAGTACCCCCGGAACCTACGAGCAGTACTTC.

This chain connects TRBV9 to TRBJ2-3; 13 bases fit TRBD2. The CDR3 sequence is 15 residues long. The germline CDR1 and CDR2 sequences are SGDLS and YYNGEE. Trimming at V came to 3 bases and at J to 4 bases, leaving 2 bases not matched to a gene. The CDR3 reads CASSAGLAGPDTQYF. Here the CDR3 DNA reads TGTGCCAGCAGCGCGGGACTAGCGGGACCAGATACGCAGTATTTT.

The rearrangement links TRBV7-2 to TRBJ2-1; 9 bases are a match to TRBD2. The germline CDR1 and CDR2 sequences are SGHTA and FQGNSA. The CDR3 contains 17 residues. The V and J ends lost 0 bases and 0 bases, in that order; junction bases with no gene match: 3. CDR3 sequence (DNA): TGTGCCAGCAGCTTAGCTAGCGGGAGAAGCTCCTACAATGAGCAGTTCTTC. Amino acids: CASSLASGRSSYNEQFF.

The J gene is TRBJ2-3, the V gene TRBV7-9; 8 bases line up with TRBD1. The CDR3 runs 16 residues. The germline V gene encodes CDR1 SEHNR and CDR2 FQNEAQ (reference sequence). J gave up 0 bases and V 7 bases, and 9 bases lay outside the gene matches. The CDR3 DNA reads as TGTGCCAGCACCCGCGACAGGGGCGGTAGCACAGATACGCAGTATTTT. Its translation: CASTRDRGGSTDTQYF. The variable domain in full, with the rest retrieved from reference TRBV7-9 and TRBJ2-3, is DTGVSQNPRHKITKRGQNVTFRCDPISEHNRLYWYRQTLGQGPEFLTYFQNEAQLEKSRLLSDRFSAERPKGSFSTLEIQRTEQGDSAMYLCASTRDRGGSTDTQYFGPGTRLTVL.

This clonotype has ten or more counts. The genes are TRBV3-1 and TRBJ1-1; D is ambiguous. The V end was cut by 5 bases, the J end by 2 bases, with 9 bases between. The CDR3 loop spans 13 amino acids. CDR1 and CDR2 from the germline V gene are LGHDT and YNNKEL (reference sequence). The CDR3 DNA reads TGTGCCAGCAGCGCACCAAGCAACACTGAAGCTTTCTTT. Its protein product is CASSAPSNTEAFF.